The 4 T cell receptor beta chains presented below share a single source sample, sequenced in a study of shared clonotypes between healthy human individuals. The protocol was immunoSEQ multiplex PCR, while the TCRdb copy is restricted to in-frame clones and leaves out a portion. The sample has some 2,100,000 clones; 90% to 96% are singletons. The sample taken for sequencing was naive CD4+ T cells sorted from blood. As to subset: CD45RA+ positively selected. Source of these receptors: a man younger than 35 in good health.

The DNA for the CDR3 is TGCGCCAGCAGCGTAGGAGGGACAGGGGGTCTCGATTCACCCCTCCACTTT. Translation gives CASSVGGTGGLDSPLHF. This chain uses TRBV5-1 with TRBJ1-6, with 11 positions matching TRBD1. V lost 4 bases to trimming and J lost 8 bases; unmatched junction nucleotides: 11. The CDR3 is 17 residues long. In germline, CDR1 is SGHRS, CDR2 YFSETQ.

This chain links TRBV6-5 with TRBJ1-2, with no clear D. The germline gives CDR1 MNHEY, CDR2 SVGAGI. This CDR3 comprises 15 residues. The germline V and J ends were trimmed by 0 bases and 6 bases, with 14 bases remaining between them. CDR3 sequence: CASSYSLGKENGYTF. CDR3 DNA sequence: TGTGCCAGCAGTTACTCGCTGGGGAAGGAAAATGGCTACACCTTC.

The V gene is TRBV7-2, the J gene TRBJ2-3, with 10 bases aligning to TRBD2. The length of the CDR3 is 18 residues. The V gene end was trimmed by 2 bases and the J gene end by 3 bases; junction bases not matched to a gene: 11. The germline gives CDR1 SGHTA, CDR2 FQGNSA. The DNA for the CDR3 is TGTGCCAGCAGCTTATGGGCCGCTAGCGGGGGAACTACAGATACGCAGTATTTT. It translates to CASSLWAASGGTTDTQYF.

The rearrangement links TRBV7-2 to TRBJ1-6; TRBD1 matches at 8 bases. Germline V CDR1 and CDR2: SGHTA, FQGNSA. Unmatched junction bases numbered 8, after V lost 5 bases and J lost 2 bases. The CDR3 has 17 amino acids. In nucleotides, the CDR3 is TGTGCCAGCAGCCAACAGGGGGGCATCACCTATAATTCACCCCTCCACTTT. Translating gives CASSQQGGITYNSPLHF.